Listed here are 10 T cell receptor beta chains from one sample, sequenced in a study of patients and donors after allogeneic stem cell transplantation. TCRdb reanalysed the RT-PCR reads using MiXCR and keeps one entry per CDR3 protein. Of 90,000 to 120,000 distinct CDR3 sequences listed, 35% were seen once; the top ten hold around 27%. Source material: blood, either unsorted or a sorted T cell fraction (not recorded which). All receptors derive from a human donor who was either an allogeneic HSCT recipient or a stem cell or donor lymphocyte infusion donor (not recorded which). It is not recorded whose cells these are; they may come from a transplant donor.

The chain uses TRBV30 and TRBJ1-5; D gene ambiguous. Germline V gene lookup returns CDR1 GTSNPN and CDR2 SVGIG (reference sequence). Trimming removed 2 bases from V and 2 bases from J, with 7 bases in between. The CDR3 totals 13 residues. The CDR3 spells CAWSHYGNQPQHF. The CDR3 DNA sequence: TGTGCCTGGAGTCACTATGGCAATCAGCCCCAGCATTTT. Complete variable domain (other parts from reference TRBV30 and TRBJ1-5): SQTIHQWPATLVQPVGSPLSLECTVEGTSNPNLYWYRQAAGRGLQLLFYSVGIGQISSEVPQNLSASRPQDRQFILSSKKLLLSDSGFYLCAWSHYGNQPQHFGDGTRLSIL.

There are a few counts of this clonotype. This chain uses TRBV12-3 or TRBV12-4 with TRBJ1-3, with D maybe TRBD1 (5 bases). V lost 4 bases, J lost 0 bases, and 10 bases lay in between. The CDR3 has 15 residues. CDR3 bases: TGTGCCAGCAGTTATCGGGGCTTCTCTGGAAACACCATATATTTT. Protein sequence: CASSYRGFSGNTIYF.

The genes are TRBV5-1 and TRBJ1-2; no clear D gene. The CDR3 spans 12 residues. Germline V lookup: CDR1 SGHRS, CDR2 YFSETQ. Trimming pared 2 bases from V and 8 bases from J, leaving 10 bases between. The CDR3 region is CASSFGGKGYTF. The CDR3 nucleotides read TGCGCCAGCAGCTTCGGAGGGAAGGGCTACACCTTC. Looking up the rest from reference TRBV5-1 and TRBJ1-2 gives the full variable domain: KAGVTQTPRYLIKTRGQQVTLSCSPISGHRSVSWYQQTPGQGLQFLFEYFSETQRNKGNFPGRFSGRQFSNSRSEMNVSTLELGDSALYLCASSFGGKGYTFGSGTRLTVV.

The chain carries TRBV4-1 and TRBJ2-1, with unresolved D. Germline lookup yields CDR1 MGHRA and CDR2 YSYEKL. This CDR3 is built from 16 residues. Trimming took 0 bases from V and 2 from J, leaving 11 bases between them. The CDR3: CASSQEYSPPYNEQFF. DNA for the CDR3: TGCGCCAGCAGCCAAGAATATTCACCCCCCTACAATGAGCAGTTCTTC.

The CDR3 is CASSLTRLANEQFF. The DNA of the CDR3 is TGTGCCAGCAGTTTAACCCGACTCGCCAATGAGCAGTTCTTC. V gene TRBV27 combines with J gene TRBJ2-1; D uncertain. Trimming took 2 bases from V and 6 from J, leaving 11 bases between them. Germline V gene data show CDR1 as MNHEY and CDR2 as SMNVEV (reference sequence). This CDR3 is built from 14 residues.

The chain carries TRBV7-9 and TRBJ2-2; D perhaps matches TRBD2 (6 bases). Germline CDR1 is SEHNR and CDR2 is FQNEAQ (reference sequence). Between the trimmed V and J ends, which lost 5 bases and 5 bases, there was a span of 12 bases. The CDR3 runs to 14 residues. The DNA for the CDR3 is TGTGCCAGCAGCCGGGACTTAAGGACCGGGGAGCTGTTTTTT. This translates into CASSRDLRTGELFF.

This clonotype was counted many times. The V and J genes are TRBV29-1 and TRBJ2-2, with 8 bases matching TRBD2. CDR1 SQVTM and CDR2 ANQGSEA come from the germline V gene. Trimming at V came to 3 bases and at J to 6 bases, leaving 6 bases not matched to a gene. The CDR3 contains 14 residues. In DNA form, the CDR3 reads TGCAGCGTTGATATAGCGGGAAGGGCCGGGGAGCTGTTTTTT. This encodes CSVDIAGRAGELFF.

CDR3 residues: CASSLYWGTGGYNEQFF. CDR3 bases: TGTGCCAGCAGCTTATATTGGGGTACGGGAGGCTACAATGAGCAGTTCTTC. J is TRBJ2-1 and V is TRBV7-9; 7 nucleotides agree with TRBD2. This CDR3 contains 17 residues. Germline V CDR1 and CDR2: SEHNR, FQNEAQ (reference sequence). The ends lost 2 bases at V and 3 bases at J; junction bases unmatched: 10. Drawing the rest from reference TRBV7-9 and TRBJ2-1, the complete variable domain is DTGVSQNPRHKITKRGQNVTFRCDPISEHNRLYWYRQTLGQGPEFLTYFQNEAQLEKSRLLSDRFSAERPKGSFSTLEIQRTEQGDSAMYLCASSLYWGTGGYNEQFFGPGTRLTVL.

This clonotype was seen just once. The CDR3 is CASSLWPGEQYF. Written as DNA, the CDR3 is TGTGCCAGCAGTTTATGGCCCGGCGAGCAGTACTTC. V usage is TRBV27 and J usage is TRBJ2-7; D gene uncertain. CDR3 size: 12 residues. Trimming took 1 base from V and 6 from J, leaving 7 bases between them. Germline loops: CDR1 MNHEY, CDR2 SMNVEV (reference sequence).

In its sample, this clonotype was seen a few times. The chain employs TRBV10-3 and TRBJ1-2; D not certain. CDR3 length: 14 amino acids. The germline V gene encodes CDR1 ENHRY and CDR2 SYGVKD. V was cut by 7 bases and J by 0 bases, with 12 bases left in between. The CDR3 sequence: CAIMGRQANYGYTF. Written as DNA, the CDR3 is TGTGCCATCATGGGCAGGCAAGCTAACTATGGCTACACCTTC.